This TCR beta chain was captured in a study of T cells after yellow fever vaccination. Study information: Preparation of fractions with low cell numbers was performed using SMART-Seq v4 Ultra Low Input. General study findings and limits: Primary-vaccination clones mostly resurfaced post-booster (about 95% CD4, more than 85% CD8). Within FACS-sorted repertoires, abundant clonotypes contaminating from the bulk population could be present.

Trimming cost V 3 bases and J 0 bases, with 9 bases left between them. This CDR3 is 14 amino acids long. In germline, CDR1 is MNHEY, CDR2 SMNVEV (reference sequence). This clonotype was counted only a few times. Its matching antigen is unknown. The 5'RACE template-switching step produced TCR cDNA and added a universal primer site and UMIs. A single record per CDR3 protein comes from TCRdb applying MiXCR to the 5' RACE reads. The sample consists of some 500,000 distinct CDR3 sequences, roughly 12% of them appearing once. This specimen consisted of PBMCs, obtained on the day of the yellow fever booster vaccination. The chain combines TRBV27 with TRBJ2-7, with D unclear. The origin of this receptor is a man aged 30 to 45 who received the YFV17D yellow fever vaccine. The CDR3 sequence is CASSFVGNSYEQYF. In nucleotides, the CDR3 is TGTGCCAGCAGTTTTGTCGGAAACTCCTACGAGCAGTACTTC.